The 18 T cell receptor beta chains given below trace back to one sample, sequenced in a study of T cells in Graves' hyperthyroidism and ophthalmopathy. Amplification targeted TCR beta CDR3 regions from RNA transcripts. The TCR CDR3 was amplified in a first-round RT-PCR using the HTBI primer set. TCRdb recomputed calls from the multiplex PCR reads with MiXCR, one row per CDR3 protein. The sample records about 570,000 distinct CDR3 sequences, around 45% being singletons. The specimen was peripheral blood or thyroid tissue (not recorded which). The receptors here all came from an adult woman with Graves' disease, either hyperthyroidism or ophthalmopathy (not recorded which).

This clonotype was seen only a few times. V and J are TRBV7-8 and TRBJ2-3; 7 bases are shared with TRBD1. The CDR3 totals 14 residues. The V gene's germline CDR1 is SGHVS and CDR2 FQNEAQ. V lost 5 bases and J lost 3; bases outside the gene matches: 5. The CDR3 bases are TGTGCCAGCAGCCCAGCCAGGGGGACAGATACGCAGTATTTT. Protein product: CASSPARGTDTQYF.

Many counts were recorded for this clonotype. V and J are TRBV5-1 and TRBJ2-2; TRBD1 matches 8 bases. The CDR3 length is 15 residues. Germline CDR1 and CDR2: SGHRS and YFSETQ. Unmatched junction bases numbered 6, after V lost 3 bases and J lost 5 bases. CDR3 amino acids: CASSSGQGETGELFF. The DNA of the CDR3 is TGCGCCAGCAGCTCCGGACAGGGCGAGACCGGGGAGCTGTTTTTT.

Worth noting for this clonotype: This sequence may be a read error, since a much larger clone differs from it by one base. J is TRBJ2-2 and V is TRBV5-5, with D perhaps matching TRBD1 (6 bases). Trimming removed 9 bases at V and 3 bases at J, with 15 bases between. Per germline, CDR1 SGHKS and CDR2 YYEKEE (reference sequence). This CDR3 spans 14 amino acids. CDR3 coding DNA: TGTGCCAACATCCCAGGGGTGGACACCGGGGAGCTGTTTTTT. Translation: CANIPGVDTGELFF.

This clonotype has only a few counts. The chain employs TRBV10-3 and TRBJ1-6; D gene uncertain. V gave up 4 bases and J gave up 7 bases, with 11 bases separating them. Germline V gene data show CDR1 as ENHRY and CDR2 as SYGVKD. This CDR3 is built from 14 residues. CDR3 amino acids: CAISVGVVNSPLHF. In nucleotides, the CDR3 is TGTGCCATCAGTGTCGGGGTAGTAAATTCACCCCTCCACTTT.

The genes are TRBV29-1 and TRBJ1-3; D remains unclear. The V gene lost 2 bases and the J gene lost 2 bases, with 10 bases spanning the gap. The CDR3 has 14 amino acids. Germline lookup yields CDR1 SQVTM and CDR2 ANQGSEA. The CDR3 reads CSVESLGPGNTIYF. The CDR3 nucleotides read TGCAGCGTTGAATCACTCGGGCCTGGAAACACCATATATTTT.

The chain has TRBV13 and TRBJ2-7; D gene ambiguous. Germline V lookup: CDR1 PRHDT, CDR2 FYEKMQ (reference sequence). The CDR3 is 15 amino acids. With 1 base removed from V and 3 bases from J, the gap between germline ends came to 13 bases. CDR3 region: CASSLVAGSDYEQYF. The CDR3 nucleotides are TGTGCCAGCAGCTTAGTAGCTGGATCCGACTACGAGCAGTACTTC.

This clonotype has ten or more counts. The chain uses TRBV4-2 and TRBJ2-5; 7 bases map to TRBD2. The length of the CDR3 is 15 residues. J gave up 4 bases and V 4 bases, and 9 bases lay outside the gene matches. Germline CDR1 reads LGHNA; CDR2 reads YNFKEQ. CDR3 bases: TGTGCCAGCAGCCGGTCGGGTATAGCGGGAGAGACCCAGTACTTC. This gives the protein CASSRSGIAGETQYF.

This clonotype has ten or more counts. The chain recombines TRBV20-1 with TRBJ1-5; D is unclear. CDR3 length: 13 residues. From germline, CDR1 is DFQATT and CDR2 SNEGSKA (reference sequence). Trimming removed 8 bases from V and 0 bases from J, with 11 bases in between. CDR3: CSLAGNSNQPQHF. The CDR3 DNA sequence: TGCAGTCTAGCCGGGAATAGCAATCAGCCCCAGCATTTT.

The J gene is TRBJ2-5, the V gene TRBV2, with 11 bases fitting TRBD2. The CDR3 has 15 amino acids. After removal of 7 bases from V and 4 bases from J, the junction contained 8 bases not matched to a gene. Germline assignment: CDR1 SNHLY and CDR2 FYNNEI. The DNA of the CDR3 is TGTGCCAGCAACCCACCCGGACTAGCGGGAGAGACCCAGTACTTC. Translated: CASNPPGLAGETQYF.

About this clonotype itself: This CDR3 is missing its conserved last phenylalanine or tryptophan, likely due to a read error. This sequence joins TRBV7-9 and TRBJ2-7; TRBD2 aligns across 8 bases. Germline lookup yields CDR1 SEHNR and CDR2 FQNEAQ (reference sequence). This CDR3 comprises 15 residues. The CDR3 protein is CAGSPRAGGSYEQYL. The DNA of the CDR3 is TGTGCCGGCAGCCCCCGGGCGGGAGGCTCCTACGAGCAGTACCTC.

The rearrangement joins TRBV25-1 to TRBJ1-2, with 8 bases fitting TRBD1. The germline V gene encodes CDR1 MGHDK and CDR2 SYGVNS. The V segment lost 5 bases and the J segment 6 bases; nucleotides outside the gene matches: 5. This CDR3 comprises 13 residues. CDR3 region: CASSPTGAHGYTF. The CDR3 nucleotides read TGTGCCAGCAGTCCGACAGGGGCCCATGGCTACACCTTC.

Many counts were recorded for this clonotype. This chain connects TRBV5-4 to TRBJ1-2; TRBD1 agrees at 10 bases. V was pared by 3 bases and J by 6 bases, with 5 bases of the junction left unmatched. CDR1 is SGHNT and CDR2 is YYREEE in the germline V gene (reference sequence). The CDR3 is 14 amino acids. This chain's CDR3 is CASSSRQGADGYTF. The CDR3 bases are TGTGCCAGCAGCTCCCGACAGGGGGCGGATGGCTACACCTTC. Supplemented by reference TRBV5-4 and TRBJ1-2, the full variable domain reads ETGVTQSPTHLIKTRGQQVTLRCSSQSGHNTVSWYQQALGQGPQFIFQYYREEENGRGNFPPRFSGLQFPNYSSELNVNALELDDSALYLCASSSRQGADGYTFGSGTRLTVV.

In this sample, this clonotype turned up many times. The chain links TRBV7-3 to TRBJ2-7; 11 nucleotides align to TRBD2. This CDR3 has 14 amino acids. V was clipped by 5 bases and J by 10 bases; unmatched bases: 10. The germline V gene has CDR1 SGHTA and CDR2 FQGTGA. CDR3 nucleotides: TGTGCCAGCAGCCCTACTAGCGGGAGCCCCGATCAGTACTTC. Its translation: CASSPTSGSPDQYF.

This chain's CDR3 is CATATGRNEKLFF. The CDR3 DNA sequence: TGTGCCACCGCGACAGGAAGAAATGAAAAACTGTTTTTT. The J gene is TRBJ1-4, the V gene TRBV3-1; a weak D match, TRBD1 (6 bases). The CDR3 covers 13 residues. The germline V gene encodes CDR1 LGHDT and CDR2 YNNKEL (reference sequence). Between the trimmed V and J ends, which lost 10 bases and 5 bases, there was a span of 14 bases.

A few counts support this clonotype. CDR3 region: CASSASGRQETQYF. In nucleotides, the CDR3 is TGTGCCAGCTCGGCTAGCGGGAGGCAAGAGACCCAGTACTTC. This rearrangement joins TRBV18 to TRBJ2-5; TRBD2 matches 11 bases. CDR1 KGHSH and CDR2 LQKENI come from the germline V gene. Losses at the gene ends were 6 bases for V and 2 bases for J; bases not matched to a gene: 2. This CDR3 has 14 amino acids.

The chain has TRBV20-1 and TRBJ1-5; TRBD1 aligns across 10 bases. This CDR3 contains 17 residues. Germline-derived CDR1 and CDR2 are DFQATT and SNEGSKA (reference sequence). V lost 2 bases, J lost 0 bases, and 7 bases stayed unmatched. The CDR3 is CSARPGTGVNSNQPQHF. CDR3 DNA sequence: TGCAGTGCTAGACCCGGGACAGGGGTCAATAGCAATCAGCCCCAGCATTTT.

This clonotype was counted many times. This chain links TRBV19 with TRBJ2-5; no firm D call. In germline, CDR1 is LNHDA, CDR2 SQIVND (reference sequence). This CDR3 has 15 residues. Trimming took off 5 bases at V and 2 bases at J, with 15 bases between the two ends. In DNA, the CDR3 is TGTGCCAGTAGTCCTCCGGGCCCCCAGCAAGAGACCCAGTACTTC. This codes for CASSPPGPQQETQYF.

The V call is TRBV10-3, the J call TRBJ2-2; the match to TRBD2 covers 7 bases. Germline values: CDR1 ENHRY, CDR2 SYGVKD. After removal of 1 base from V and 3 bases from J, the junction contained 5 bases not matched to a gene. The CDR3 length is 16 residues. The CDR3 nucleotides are TGTGCCATCAGTGAGTTGTGGACTAGTGACACCGGGGAGCTGTTTTTT. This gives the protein CAISELWTSDTGELFF.